The rows below give T cell receptor beta chains drawn from one sample of a study of control samples from healthy donors and cancer patients. Here immunoSEQ multiplex PCR was the method, and the copy in TCRdb shows in-frame clones only, minus some. The table lists about 170,000 clones, around 88% of them singletons. Material for sequencing was blood. These receptors all stem from a woman in her thirties in good health. CDR3s include the opening cysteine and the closing phenylalanine or tryptophan. Fields, in order: clone size, J gene, V gene, D gene, CDR3 protein, CDR3 DNA. The D gene is left open where the match is weak. Where a row states a size, it is once, few, many or the class of an expanded clone; other rows omit it.

. | TRBJ2-7 | TRBV29-1 | . | CSVVEGYEQYF | TGCAGCGTGGTCGAGGGCTACGAGCAGTACTTC
. | TRBJ2-7 | TRBV5-4 | . | CASSSALGSYEQYF | TGTGCCAGCAGCTCCGCGCTCGGGAGCTACGAGCAGTACTTC
. | TRBJ2-3 | TRBV28 | TRBD1 | CASSLGRGLTDTQYF | TGTGCCAGCAGTTTGGGCAGGGGGTTAACAGATACGCAGTATTTT
. | TRBJ1-1 | TRBV6-1 | . | CASSERGENTEAFF | TGTGCCAGCAGTGAACGGGGAGAGAACACTGAAGCTTTCTTT
. | TRBJ2-5 | TRBV15 | TRBD1 | CATSRADRGGETQYF | TGTGCCACCAGCAGGGCGGACAGGGGAGGCGAGACCCAGTACTTC
. | TRBJ2-3 | TRBV7-2 | . | CASSLVAGLSTDTQYF | TGTGCCAGCAGCTTGGTAGCAGGCCTGAGCACAGATACGCAGTATTTT
. | TRBJ1-2 | TRBV6-5 | . | CANLVRGSGYTF | TGTGCCAACCTCGTAAGGGGCTCTGGCTACACCTTC
. | TRBJ1-1 | TRBV6-5 | . | CASSRDGNTEAFF | TGTGCCAGCAGTCGGGACGGGAACACTGAAGCTTTCTTT
. | TRBJ2-3 | TRBV6-5 | . | CASMSGGISTDTQYF | TGTGCCAGCATGAGTGGCGGAATCAGCACAGATACGCAGTATTTT
once | TRBJ2-7 | TRBV28 | TRBD2 | CASSLLAGERDEQYF | TGTGCCAGCAGTTTATTGGCGGGGGAGCGTGACGAGCAGTACTTC
. | TRBJ2-1 | TRBV6-5 | TRBD1 | CASTLQGGSYNEQFF | TGTGCCAGCACCTTACAGGGGGGTTCCTACAATGAGCAGTTCTTC
. | TRBJ2-1 | TRBV5-1 | TRBD1 | CASSLRQGAGEQFF | TGCGCCAGCAGCCTACGACAGGGGGCAGGAGAGCAGTTCTTC
. | TRBJ1-5 | TRBV6-4 | . | CASSEDSYSNQPQHF | TGTGCCAGCAGTGAGGACAGTTATAGCAATCAGCCCCAGCATTTT
. | TRBJ1-5 | TRBV2 | . | CASRREGRVGQPQHF | TGTGCCAGCAGGCGTGAAGGCCGTGTGGGACAGCCCCAGCATTTT
. | TRBJ2-7 | TRBV19 | TRBD2 | CASSAGTSVTYEQYF | TGTGCCAGTAGTGCAGGGACTAGCGTCACCTACGAGCAGTACTTC
. | TRBJ1-2 | TRBV7-9 | TRBD1 | CASSLEETGGHGYTF | TGTGCCAGCAGCTTAGAAGAGACAGGGGGCCATGGCTACACCTTC
few | TRBJ2-2 | TRBV9 | TRBD1 | CASSTRTGALPRELFF | TGTGCCAGCAGTACGAGGACAGGTGCCCTCCCCCGGGAGCTGTTTTTT
. | TRBJ2-1 | TRBV18 | . | CASSNRESSYNEQFF | TGTGCCAGCTCAAACAGGGAGAGCTCCTACAATGAGCAGTTCTTC
. | TRBJ1-1 | TRBV19 | . | CASSMVPGNTEAFF | TGTGCCAGTAGTATGGTCCCGGGGAACACTGAAGCTTTCTTT
. | TRBJ1-2 | TRBV19 | TRBD1 | CASSISFVRGFVDGYTF | TGTGCCAGTAGTATAAGCTTTGTCAGGGGGTTTGTTGATGGCTACACCTTC
. | TRBJ2-1 | TRBV19 | TRBD1 | CASKTGGGEQFF | TGTGCCAGCAAGACAGGGGGAGGTGAGCAGTTCTTC
. | TRBJ2-1 | TRBV3-1/TRBV3-2 | . | CASSQDQSGLGYNEQFF | TGTGCCAGCAGCCAAGATCAGTCAGGGTTGGGCTACAATGAGCAGTTCTTC
. | TRBJ2-1 | TRBV2 | TRBD2 | CASSTSGSSYNEQFF | TGTGCCAGCAGTACTAGCGGCTCTTCCTACAATGAGCAGTTCTTC
. | TRBJ1-2 | TRBV14 | . | CASSQGIGDYTF | TGTGCCAGCAGCCAAGGTATCGGTGACTACACCTTC
. | TRBJ1-2 | TRBV6-5 | . | CASSPRRGGGYGYTF | TGTGCCAGCAGTCCCCGCCGTGGGGGGGGCTATGGCTACACCTTC
. | TRBJ2-1 | TRBV6-6 | . | CASSYPQNEQFF | TGTGCCAGCAGTTACCCCCAAAATGAGCAGTTCTTC
. | TRBJ2-7 | TRBV6-6 | . | CASSYPGRGASYEQYF | TGTGCCAGCAGTTACCCTGGGAGGGGGGCGTCCTACGAGCAGTACTTC
. | TRBJ2-3 | TRBV19 | . | CASRNTDTQYF | TGTGCCAGTAGAAACACAGATACGCAGTATTTT
. | TRBJ2-1 | TRBV28 | TRBD2 | CASSLSSGRSNEQFF | TGTGCCAGCAGTTTATCCAGCGGGAGGTCGAATGAGCAGTTCTTC
. | TRBJ2-2 | TRBV29-1 | TRBD2 | CSVEGLAGANTGELFF | TGCAGCGTTGAAGGGCTAGCGGGAGCTAACACCGGGGAGCTGTTTTTT
. | TRBJ1-2 | TRBV6-1 | TRBD1 | CASSEGRGPNYGYTF | TGTGCCAGCAGTGAAGGAAGGGGGCCTAACTATGGCTACACCTTC
few | TRBJ2-5 | TRBV2 | TRBD2 | CASSEGAGGKETQYF | TGTGCCAGCAGTGAAGGGGCGGGGGGCAAGGAGACCCAGTACTTC
once | TRBJ2-5 | TRBV19 | . | CASSSGDGPQETQYF | TGTGCCAGTAGCTCGGGGGACGGGCCCCAAGAGACCCAGTACTTC
once | TRBJ1-2 | TRBV5-1 | TRBD1 | CASSLGGQGTGGYTF | TGCGCCAGCAGCTTGGGGGGACAGGGAACTGGTGGCTACACCTTC
. | TRBJ2-2 | TRBV2 | TRBD2 | CASSEASGTGTGELFF | TGTGCCAGCAGTGAGGCTAGCGGGACGGGGACCGGGGAGCTGTTTTTT
. | TRBJ2-3 | TRBV24-1 | . | CATSRGRFTDTQYF | TGTGCCACCAGTAGAGGCAGGTTCACAGATACGCAGTATTTT
. | TRBJ1-1 | TRBV5-7 | TRBD1 | CASSPGGDRQLNTEAFF | TGTGCCAGCAGCCCGGGGGGGGACAGACAACTGAACACTGAAGCTTTCTTT
. | TRBJ1-2 | TRBV27 | . | CASSLRQDYGYTF | TGTGCCAGCAGTTTAAGACAGGATTATGGCTACACCTTC
. | TRBJ1-2 | TRBV6-5 | . | CASSYITGYGYTF | TGTGCCAGCAGTTACATTACAGGCTATGGCTACACCTTC
. | TRBJ2-4 | TRBV6-6 | . | CATLPTAAKNIQYF | TGTGCCACTCTTCCAACTGCAGCCAAAAACATTCAGTACTTC
. | TRBJ2-7 | TRBV11-2 | . | CASSFGVEQYF | TGTGCCAGCAGCTTCGGGGTCGAGCAGTACTTC
. | TRBJ1-2 | TRBV11-2 | TRBD1 | CASSATYGTDYGYTF | TGTGCCAGCAGCGCTACTTACGGGACAGACTATGGCTACACCTTC
. | TRBJ2-2 | TRBV5-5 | TRBD2 | CASSLSAGGRTGELFF | TGTGCCAGCAGCTTATCGGCGGGGGGGCGCACCGGGGAGCTGTTTTTT